This entry lists 21 T cell receptor beta chains sequenced from one sample in a study of molecular identifiers for immune sequencing clone quantification. TCRdb recomputed calls from the PCR reads with MiXCR, one row per CDR3 protein. The sample consists of 12,000 or so distinct CDR3 sequences, 15% to 20% of them appearing once. Sequencing used naive CD8+ T cells from blood, with Jurkat cell RNA spiked in. The subset: FACS-sorted CD8+CD4-CCR7+CD45RA+ naive T cells. Source of these receptors: a human donor in good health. Some libraries in this study had Jurkat cell RNA spiked in.

Comment on this clonotype: A much larger clonotype is one base distant, so this may be a read error. This likely comes from a read error, as the CDR3 has no conserved phenylalanine or tryptophan at its end. The chain uses TRBV19 and TRBJ2-1, with a weak D call TRBD2 (5 bases). Per the germline V gene, CDR1 is LNHDA and CDR2 is SQIVND (reference sequence). The CDR3 has 13 amino acids. V was cut by 5 bases and J by 6 bases, with 11 bases left in between. For the CDR3, the DNA is TGTGCCAGTAGTGCTTGGACTGGCAATGAGCAGTTCCTC. Encoded protein: CASSAWTGNEQFL.

This clonotype was detected only a few times. A much larger clonotype is one base distant, so this may be a read error. V and J are TRBV6-1 and TRBJ2-7; 8 nucleotides align to TRBD2. The CDR3 runs 15 residues. V dropped 4 bases and J dropped 0; count of bases not matched to a gene: 5. Germline assignment: CDR1 MNHNS and CDR2 SASEGT. CDR3 bases: TGTGCCAGCAGTGTACCTAGCGGGTCCTCCTACGAGCAGTACTTC. It codes for CASSVPSGSSYEQYF.

In its sample, this clonotype was seen many times. At one of its ends the junction is not consistent with the germline gene, which may arise from a read error. V usage is TRBV2 and J usage is TRBJ2-5; 10 nucleotides agree with TRBD2. Looked up from germline, CDR1 is SNHLY and CDR2 is FYNNEI. The CDR3 is 15 residues long. The CDR3 loop is CACSDRASGSETQYF. The CDR3 nucleotides read TGTGCCTGCAGTGACCGGGCTAGCGGGAGCGAGACCCAGTACTTC.

V gene TRBV19 combines with J gene TRBJ1-1, with 8 bases lining up with TRBD1. Unmatched junction bases numbered 4, after V lost 4 bases and J lost 3 bases. From germline, CDR1 is LNHDA and CDR2 SQIVND (reference sequence). The CDR3 extends over 14 amino acids. The CDR3: CASSRAGGYTEAFF. The CDR3 coding sequence is TGTGCCAGTAGTAGGGCAGGGGGCTACACTGAAGCTTTCTTT.

This clonotype was seen a few times. V usage is TRBV28 and J usage is TRBJ1-5; D remains unclear. The V and J ends lost 6 bases and 6 bases respectively, with 9 bases between them. Germline loops: CDR1 MDHEN, CDR2 SYDVKM. This CDR3 spans 12 amino acids. CDR3 sequence: CASSPLFQPQHF. CDR3 bases: TGTGCCAGCAGCCCCTTATTTCAGCCCCAGCATTTT.

The table lists this clonotype with many counts. The chain recombines TRBV7-9 with TRBJ2-7; D possibly corresponds to TRBD2 (5 bases). The CDR3 extends over 18 amino acids. With 3 bases removed from V and 2 bases from J, the gap between germline ends came to 23 bases. The germline CDR1 and CDR2 sequences are SEHNR and FQNEAQ (reference sequence). CDR3 in amino acids: CASSFDAGSYGIPYEQYF. CDR3 nucleotides: TGTGCCAGCAGCTTCGATGCAGGTTCTTACGGGATACCCTACGAGCAGTACTTC.

This clonotype is termed medium-sized (0.01 to 0.1%). The rearrangement links TRBV7-9 to TRBJ2-3; D could derive from TRBD1 or TRBD2 (5 bases each). The CDR3 length is 18 residues. Deletions cut 5 bases from V and 0 bases from J, with 21 bases between. Per germline, CDR1 SEHNR and CDR2 FQNEAQ (reference sequence). Written as DNA, the CDR3 is TGTGCCAGCAGCCCGCGGGCGACTGGGGCCGTCAGCACAGATACGCAGTATTTT. It yields the protein CASSPRATGAVSTDTQYF.

Regarding this clonotype: Without the conserved terminal phenylalanine or tryptophan, this CDR3 likely stems from a read error. The genes are TRBV12-3 or TRBV12-4 and TRBJ2-7, with unresolved D. V lost 6 bases and J lost 6, with 21 bases in between. CDR3 length: 15 amino acids. CDR3 in DNA: TGTGCCAGCAGCAAACACTTCCCGGGCCCCTTCGAGCAGTACTGC. Its protein is CASSKHFPGPFEQYC.

Judged by abundance, this clonotype is medium-sized. The chain employs TRBV24-1 and TRBJ2-3, with a weak D call TRBD2 (6 bases). The CDR3 is 16 residues long. V gave up 3 bases and J gave up 0 bases, with 12 bases separating them. Germline CDR1 is KGHDR and CDR2 is SFDVKD. The CDR3, as DNA: TGTGCCACCAGTGATCTAGCGACGGTTAGCACAGATACGCAGTATTTT. It encodes CATSDLATVSTDTQYF.

This clonotype is labeled medium-sized. The genes are TRBV19 and TRBJ2-7; D remains ambiguous. The V end was cut by 6 bases, the J end by 2 bases, with 14 bases between. Germline assignment: CDR1 LNHDA and CDR2 SQIVND (reference sequence). This CDR3 is built from 14 residues. CDR3 DNA: TGTGCCAGTAGCATTTTGGGTACAACCTACGAGCAGTACTTC. This translates into CASSILGTTYEQYF.

This clonotype has at least ten counts. V is TRBV7-9 and J is TRBJ2-7, with a possible D match to TRBD2 (6 bases). Germline CDR1 and CDR2: SEHNR and FQNEAQ (reference sequence). V was cut by 7 bases and J by 3 bases, with 16 bases left in between. This CDR3 contains 14 residues. Written as DNA, the CDR3 is TGTGCCAGCAATCCATTGCAGGGAGGCTACGAGCAGTACTTC. Protein sequence: CASNPLQGGYEQYF. Full variable domain (rest looked up from reference TRBV7-9 and TRBJ2-7): DTGVSQNPRHKITKRGQNVTFRCDPISEHNRLYWYRQTLGQGPEFLTYFQNEAQLEKSRLLSDRFSAERPKGSFSTLEIQRTEQGDSAMYLCASNPLQGGYEQYFGPGTRLTVT.

Many counts were recorded for this clonotype. J is TRBJ2-7 and V is TRBV11-2, with TRBD1 matching 9 bases. The CDR3 consists of 13 residues. The germline V gene has CDR1 SGHAT and CDR2 FQNNGV. V shed 2 bases, J shed 5 bases, and the junction held 1 base outside the gene matches. The CDR3 here is CASSLWDRDEQYF. The DNA for the CDR3 is TGTGCCAGCAGCTTATGGGACAGGGACGAGCAGTACTTC.

The rearrangement joins TRBV6-5 to TRBJ1-5; TRBD1 aligns across 8 bases. J gave up 5 bases and V 2 bases, and 5 bases lay outside the gene matches. This CDR3 spans 15 amino acids. Germline CDR1 is MNHEY and CDR2 is SVGAGI. Written as DNA, the CDR3 is TGTGCCAGCAGTTACGGCCAGGGGGCAGATCAGCCCCAGCATTTT. Its protein is CASSYGQGADQPQHF.

Note on this clonotype: This may come from a read error, since a much larger clone is one base off. CDR3 nucleotide sequence: TGTGCCACCACACCAGCGCAAGGAACAGATACGCAGTATTTT. Residues: CATTPAQGTDTQYF. The V call is TRBV19, the J call TRBJ2-3; no definite D call. CDR1 and CDR2 (germline): LNHDA, SQIVND (reference sequence). The CDR3 has 14 amino acids. Trimming cost V 10 bases and J 3 bases, with 17 bases left between them. The variable domain in full, completed from reference TRBV19 and TRBJ2-3, reads DGGITQSPKYLFRKEGQNVTLSCEQNLNHDAMYWYRQDPGQGLRLIYYSQIVNDFQKGDIAEGYSVSREKKESFPLTVTSAQKNPTAFYLCATTPAQGTDTQYFGPGTRLTVL.

This clonotype was observed at least ten times. The CDR3 DNA sequence: TGTGCCAGCAGCCAAGGCGGGGTTACTGAAGCTTTCTTT. It specifies CASSQGGVTEAFF. The chain employs TRBV3-1 and TRBJ1-1; D gene ambiguous. Trimming removed 1 base at V and 5 bases at J, with 8 bases between. The CDR3 is made up of 13 amino acids. CDR1 LGHDT and CDR2 YNNKEL come from the germline V gene (reference sequence). The complete variable domain, with remaining parts taken from reference TRBV3-1 and TRBJ1-1, reads DTAVSQTPKYLVTQMGNDKSIKCEQNLGHDTMYWYKQDSKKFLKIMFSYNNKELIINETVPNRFSPKSPDKAHLNLHINSLELGDSAVYFCASSQGGVTEAFFGQGTRLTVV.

In its sample, this clonotype is medium-sized. V gene TRBV29-1 combines with J gene TRBJ2-5; 11 positions match TRBD1. Germline values: CDR1 SQVTM, CDR2 ANQGSEA. V lost 6 bases to trimming and J lost 3 bases; unmatched junction nucleotides: 9. This CDR3 has 15 residues. For the CDR3, the DNA is TGCAGCGTGGGAAACCGGGACAGGGGGGAAGAGACCCAGTACTTC. This encodes CSVGNRDRGEETQYF.

About this clonotype itself: A much larger clone differs by one base, so this may be a read error. The rearrangement uses TRBV9 and TRBJ1-1; the D is unclear. The CDR3 is 13 residues long. In germline, CDR1 is SGDLS, CDR2 YYNGEE. CDR3 residues: CASSPGVNTVAFF. In DNA form, the CDR3 reads TGTGCCAGCAGCCCCGGAGTGAACACTGTAGCTTTCTTT.

Within the sample, this clonotype is medium-sized. This sequence joins TRBV27 and TRBJ1-1; D is possibly TRBD1 (6 bases). Germline V CDR1 and CDR2: MNHEY, SMNVEV (reference sequence). CDR3 size: 14 residues. Trimming left V 3 bases short and J 5 bases short, with 13 bases between. CDR3 residues: CASSFAGAGTEAFF. CDR3 sequence (DNA): TGTGCCAGCAGTTTTGCAGGGGCTGGAACTGAAGCTTTCTTT.

This clonotype occurred a few times. Relative to the germline gene, one junction end is altered; a read error may explain this. The V call is TRBV5-4, the J call TRBJ2-7; D uncertain. Per the germline V gene, CDR1 is SGHNT and CDR2 is YYREEE (reference sequence). The CDR3 covers 13 residues. The CDR3: CARSLGVTNEQYF. In DNA form, the CDR3 reads TGTGCCAGGAGCTTAGGAGTTACCAACGAGCAGTACTTC.

As to this clonotype: This may arise from a read error, as a much more abundant clone is one base away. DNA for the CDR3: TGTGCCAGCAGCCAAGAGGTTTCTAGCCCCGACACCTACAATGAGCGGTTCTTC. Protein product: CASSQEVSSPDTYNERFF. The rearrangement links TRBV14 to TRBJ2-1, with a tentative D call TRBD2 (5 bases). Germline V lookup: CDR1 SGHDN, CDR2 FVKESK. There are 18 residues in the CDR3.

As for this clonotype: Possible read error: a much larger clone is one base away. The chain uses TRBV4-1 and TRBJ2-3; 10 bases are shared with TRBD2. The J segment lost 6 bases and the V segment lost 1 base, leaving 7 bases of the junction unmatched. The CDR3 covers 16 residues. CDR1 and CDR2 from the germline V gene are MGHRA and YSYEKL. The CDR3 DNA reads as TGCGCCAGCAGCCAAGGCGGCAGCGGGAGGGTGGATACGCAGTATTTT. Its protein product is CASSQGGSGRVDTQYF.